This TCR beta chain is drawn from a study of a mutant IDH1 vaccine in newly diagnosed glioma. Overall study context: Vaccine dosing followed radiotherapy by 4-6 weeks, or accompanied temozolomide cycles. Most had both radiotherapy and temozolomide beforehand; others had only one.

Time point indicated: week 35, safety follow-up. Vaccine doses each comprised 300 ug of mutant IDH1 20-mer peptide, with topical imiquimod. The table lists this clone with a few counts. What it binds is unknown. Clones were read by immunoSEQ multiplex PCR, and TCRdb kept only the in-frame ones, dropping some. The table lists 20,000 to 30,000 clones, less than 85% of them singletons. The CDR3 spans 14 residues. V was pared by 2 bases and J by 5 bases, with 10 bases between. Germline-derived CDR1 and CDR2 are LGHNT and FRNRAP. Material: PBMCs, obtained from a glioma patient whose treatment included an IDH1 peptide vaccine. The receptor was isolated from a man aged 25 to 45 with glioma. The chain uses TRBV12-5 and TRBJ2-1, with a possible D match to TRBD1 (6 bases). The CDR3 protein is CASGLKDRHNEQFF. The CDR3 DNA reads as TGTGCTAGTGGTTTGAAGGACAGACACAATGAGCAGTTCTTC.